This TCR beta chain was recovered during a study of T cell responses to AZD1222 COVID-19 vaccine (dated by TCRdb to the early 2020s). Study-wide context: AZD1222 recipients with second doses at about 4 weeks or about 12 weeks were pooled, because spike-specific TCR depth and breadth did not differ between schedules. TCR sequencing covered over 230 trial participants: nearly 210 given two doses of AZD1222 and 26 given two doses of MenACWY control vaccine. Trial participants were enrolled into age subgroups of 18-55, 56-69 and 70-plus years, which contained roughly 140, 27 and 60 TCR-sequenced participants, respectively. Study-level results and caveats: Epitopes outside the regions mutated in the B.1.351 and B.1.1.7 variants were reportedly recognized by nearly half of the unique spike-specific TCRs. A significant rise in spike-specific TCR breadth and depth was observed after two AZD1222 doses relative to day 0 and relative to MenACWY recipients. Because no day 14 peak-response samples were available, repertoires were characterized only after the peak T cell response. The whole spike protein was spanned by vaccine-associated CD4 TCRs, and dominant responses were seen in regions 160-218 and 743-854. Participants were mostly white British, with more females than males. The authors suggested clonal diversity may have been underestimated. Only five or six AZD1222 recipients were SARS-CoV-2 seropositive at baseline, limiting conclusions about previously exposed vaccinees. The 56-69-year group was small, and its depth increase did not reach significance, likely because of low power.

As regards this clone: There is no known antigen for this receptor. Qualities for individual bases were not recorded, and no much larger clone is one base off.

Spanning cysteine to phenylalanine, the CDR3 consists of 13 amino acids. Only the CDR3 part of the read is kept: 39 bases, read in frame from the first base. CDR1 and CDR2 are read off the germline V gene (reference sequence) as SEHNR and FQNEAQ. V was cut back by 4 bases and J by 6 bases, leaving a gap of 13 bases between them. Taken with the paper, the label for time point translates to: baseline before first vaccination. Vaccinee samples came from UK trials COV001 and COV002, including a single-blind randomized controlled phase 2/3 trial of AZD1222 (ChAdOx1 nCoV-19) in healthy adults. Trial participant PBMC samples were collected at day 0 and day 28 after the second dose for TCRbeta chain sequencing. The CDR3 regions of human TCRbeta chains were analyzed by immunosequencing. The paper's processing steps were these. TCRs in the repertoires were compared against a reference library of SARS-CoV-2-specific TCRs that had been generated with the MIRA antigen-specificity platform. Breadth was defined as the fraction of unique TCRs that were SARS-CoV-2-associated. Depth was defined as the fraction of total T cells that were SARS-CoV-2-associated. Each spike-specific TCR was assigned to its reactive spike region and to a CD4 or CD8 class using the MIRA data. Log10-transformed breadth and depth values were compared by one-way ANOVA with Sidak's multiple comparisons tests. The clones in this table, taken by TCRdb from immuneACCESS, are in-frame only. Not every clone is retained; where verified, under half of the shortfall comes from an unresolved V gene, and the cause of the rest is unknown. V and J calls and clone size are copied from that table; D and trimming were computed from the DNA. This sample comprises under 85,000 clones, about 88% of them detected only once. The top ten constitute roughly a tenth of the sample.

The starting material was peripheral blood, obtained on day 0 of AZD1222 vaccination. This receptor was obtained from an adult in good health. The chain is assembled from TRBV7-9 and TRBJ2-7; no confident D gene assignment can be made. Here is the DNA: TGTGCCAGCAGCTCTTCTTTTTTCTTCGAGCAGTACTTC. Its protein product is CASSSSFFFEQYF.